This T cell receptor beta chain was identified during a study of cytomegalovirus exposure and HLA in healthy donors. Study in general: Earlier work reported 100 million or so unique TCR beta sequences from 180 million or so T cells.

As concerns this clone: Its antigen remains unknown.

Broader study findings: In a later analysis, HLA-associated beta chains showed higher expansion and lower generation probabilities than comparable chains.

PCR employed 60 Vbeta and 13 Jbeta primers. TCRdb's copy holds only in-frame clones and misses some; the assay was immunoSEQ multiplex PCR. The sample records about 160,000 clones, about 75% being singletons. The V gene's germline CDR1 is SQVTM and CDR2 ANQGSEA. The CDR3 loop spans 13 amino acids. The V end was cut by 4 bases, the J end by 4 bases, with 11 bases between. Nominally healthy donors were sampled, though unrecorded immune exposures were likely. The TCR was taken from a female donor in good health and CMV-seronegative. The V and J genes are TRBV29-1 and TRBJ2-1; D perhaps matches TRBD2 (6 bases). Sample: PBMCs. The CDR3 protein is CSVARGQYNEQFF. The CDR3 nucleotides read TGCAGCGTTGCGCGGGGCCAGTACAATGAGCAGTTCTTC.